These T cell receptor beta chains were read from a single sample in a study of T cells after posttransplantation cyclophosphamide. The table came from immunoSEQ multiplex PCR; TCRdb's copy has only in-frame clones and leaves some out. The table has around 9,100 clones, about 98% seen once; the top ten hold about 0.25%. Sequencing was done on a sample of naive CD4+ T cells sorted from PBMCs. These receptors were collected from a woman aged 55-69 years in good health, CMV-negative, and a related stem cell transplant donor. The conserved cysteine and the conserved F or W are not part of the CDR3 here. Fields, in order: V gene, D gene, CDR3 protein. A D gene is named only where the DNA matches it firmly.

>TRBV5-4|-
ASSLLGLSIGEQY
>TRBV28|-
ASSLILGGSGNTIY
>TRBV27|TRBD2
ASSLNGGASETQY
>TRBV5-8|TRBD2
ASSLLAGGPDTQY
>TRBV4-3|-
ASSQEGLPNTGELF
>TRBV5-4|TRBD1
ASRLGQGYTGELF
>TRBV19|TRBD1
ASSRDRGYGYT
>TRBV5-5|-
ASSLGAGLNEKLF
>TRBV7-2|TRBD2
ASSSASGGAGETQY
>TRBV19|-
ASKTGNPYGYT
>TRBV19|TRBD2
ASSVTGTSGRANTGELF
>TRBV11-2|-
ASSSRDITNEKLF
>TRBV19|-
ASSSVVPNYGYT
>TRBV2|-
ASSGGHLNYGYT
>TRBV19|TRBD1
ASSIPDRGSGNQPQH
>TRBV5-4|TRBD1
ASSFDRGPNTEAF
>TRBV19|TRBD2
ASSPRASGRGETQY
>TRBV2|TRBD1
ASVFGTGAPSPLH
>TRBV5-1|TRBD1
ASSFDGQGAGELF
>TRBV19|TRBD1
ASSQQGAGANVLT
>TRBV28|TRBD2
ASSLWISGGRYEQF
>TRBV28|TRBD1
ASVPGQGSHYGYT
>TRBV7-2|-
ASSSRDGELF
>TRBV19|-
ASSIDLSTDTQY